This T cell receptor beta chain was sequenced during a study of shared clonotypes between healthy human individuals. Study at large: Donors consisted of two women and three men between 18 and 49. Study-level findings and limits: Rarefaction exposed incomplete sorted-subset sequencing despite large depth.

Sequencing was performed with immunoSEQ multiplex PCR; in TCRdb, only in-frame clones are kept and a portion is missing. The table lists 2,100,000 or so clones, roughly 95% of them singletons, with less than 0.15% in the top ten. This CDR3 spans 13 amino acids. Germline V gene sequence: CDR1 SGHRS, CDR2 YFSETQ. V dropped 5 bases and J dropped 1 base, with 10 bases sitting between them. In its sample, this clone was seen once. Its antigen is unidentified. This rearrangement joins TRBV5-1 to TRBJ2-7; D not certain. The specimen sequenced was naive CD4+ T cells sorted from blood. Sample subset: CD45RA+ positively selected. The clonotype was recovered from a man in his late teens or twenties in good health. The CDR3 DNA reads as TGCGCCAGCAGGGCTACTTCTTCCTACGAGCAGTACTTC. Translated: CASRATSSYEQYF.